These 5 T cell receptor beta chains originate from one sample sequenced in a study of glioma-infiltrating T cells. Using RNA template, CDR3s of TCR alpha and beta were amplified with iRepertoire arm-PCR. MiXCR, run by TCRdb on the multiplex PCR reads, gives a single entry per CDR3 protein. This sample has around 99,000 distinct CDR3 sequences, with less than 30% found just once. Sequencing input: glioma tissue, nonneoplastic brain tissue, or PBMCs (not recorded which). These receptors all come from a human donor with low-grade glioma or glioblastoma, undergoing nonglioma brain surgery, or in good health (not recorded which).

This clonotype was counted many times. The chain employs TRBV3-1 and TRBJ1-1; tentatively, D is TRBD1 (5 bases). V shed 5 bases and J shed 0 bases, with 10 bases lying between them. This CDR3 has 14 amino acids. CDR1 is LGHDT, CDR2 YNNKEL, per germline (reference sequence). The CDR3 bases are TGTGCCAGCAGCGCCAGGGACCTGAACACTGAAGCTTTCTTT. Translating gives CASSARDLNTEAFF. Supplemented by reference TRBV3-1 and TRBJ1-1, the full variable domain reads DTAVSQTPKYLVTQMGNDKSIKCEQNLGHDTMYWYKQDSKKFLKIMFSYNNKELIINETVPNRFSPKSPDKAHLNLHINSLELGDSAVYFCASSARDLNTEAFFGQGTRLTVV.

Details on this clonotype: This clone may be a read error of a much larger clone one base away. The chain carries TRBV6-5 and TRBJ2-7; maybe TRBD2 (6 bases). The CDR3 consists of 16 residues. Looked up from germline, CDR1 is MNHEY and CDR2 is SVGAGI. The CDR3 spells CASSSQVVTSSYEQCF. The CDR3 DNA is TGTGCCAGCAGCTCCCAGGTTGTTACTAGCTCCTACGAGCAGTGCTTC.

This clonotype appeared many times. The V call is TRBV4-2, the J call TRBJ2-5; D call uncertain. The germline V gene encodes CDR1 LGHNA and CDR2 YNFKEQ. The length of the CDR3 is 13 residues. V lost 0 bases, J lost 0 bases, and 2 bases lay in between. This chain's CDR3 is CASSQDYQETQYF. The CDR3, as DNA: TGTGCCAGCAGCCAAGATTACCAAGAGACCCAGTACTTC.

The chain is built from TRBV4-2 and TRBJ2-7; D may match TRBD1 or TRBD2 (5 bases each). CDR1 is LGHNA, CDR2 YNFKEQ, per germline. CDR3 length: 12 residues. The ends were cut back, 0 bases at V and 9 bases at J, with 9 bases in the middle. CDR3 sequence (DNA): TGTGCCAGCAGCCAAGAGGGGACCAGGCAGTACTTC. Its protein product is CASSQEGTRQYF.

This clonotype was detected ten times or more. This chain joins TRBV7-2 and TRBJ2-7, with 9 bases fitting TRBD2. This CDR3 has 15 amino acids. Losses at the gene ends were 5 bases for V and 2 bases for J; bases not matched to a gene: 7. Germline CDR1 SGHTA, CDR2 FQGNSA. CDR3 sequence reads: CASSDSGLATYEQYF. In DNA form, the CDR3 reads TGTGCCAGCAGCGACTCGGGACTAGCTACCTACGAGCAGTACTTC.